A single sample gave rise to the 5 T cell receptor beta chains below, sequenced in a study of blood T cell repertoires in COVID-19. Generated by immunoSEQ multiplex PCR, the TCRdb table keeps only in-frame clones and is missing some. The table lists around 220,000 clones, 80% to 90% of them singletons. Sequenced material: peripheral blood. Receptors originate from a man aged 30 to 39 with active or convalescent COVID-19.

The chain has TRBV28 and TRBJ1-5; unclear D gene. V lost 2 bases and J 9 bases, leaving 11 bases between the germline ends. This CDR3 spans 13 amino acids. In germline, CDR1 is MDHEN, CDR2 SYDVKM. The CDR3 region is CASSLAIPGPQHF. CDR3 coding DNA: TGTGCCAGCAGTTTAGCTATTCCCGGGCCCCAGCATTTT.

For the CDR3, the DNA is TGCGCCAGCAGCCAAGGAGGCAAACTGTTTTTT. It is translated as CASSQGGKLFF. This chain connects TRBV4-1 to TRBJ1-4; D is undetermined. The germline V gene encodes CDR1 MGHRA and CDR2 YSYEKL. Trimming shortened V by 1 base and J by 11 bases, and 5 bases separated the two germline ends. The CDR3 is 11 amino acids.

This chain joins TRBV4-1 and TRBJ1-6; the match to TRBD1 covers 7 bases. V shed 2 bases and J 0 bases; nucleotides not matched to a gene: 4. The CDR3 is 17 residues long. Germline values: CDR1 MGHRA, CDR2 YSYEKL. The DNA of the CDR3 is TGCGCCAGCAGCCAAACAGGGGCCAGCTCCTATAATTCACCCCTCCACTTT. Its translation: CASSQTGASSYNSPLHF.

The rearrangement joins TRBV28 to TRBJ1-2; D may be TRBD1 (6 bases). The CDR3 sequence is 15 residues long. Trimming took 6 bases from V and 5 from J, leaving 19 bases between them. Germline lookup yields CDR1 MDHEN and CDR2 SYDVKM. The CDR3 DNA is TGTGCCAGCAGCCCCTCAGGGACATTTGGATATGGCTACACCTTC. Protein sequence: CASSPSGTFGYGYTF.

CDR3 protein: CATSGRSGTGVVYGYTF. For the CDR3, the DNA is TGTGCCACCAGCGGGAGATCCGGGACAGGAGTCGTCTATGGCTACACCTTC. This chain links TRBV15 with TRBJ1-2, with 8 bases lining up with TRBD1. Germline loops: CDR1 LNHNV, CDR2 YYDKDF (reference sequence). V lost 5 bases, J lost 4 bases, and 15 bases stayed unmatched. This CDR3 has 17 residues. Drawing the rest from reference TRBV15 and TRBJ1-2, the complete variable domain is DAMVIQNPRYQVTQFGKPVTLSCSQTLNHNVMYWYQQKSSQAPKLLFHYYDKDFNNEADTPDNFQSRRPNTSFCFLDIRSPGLGDTAMYLCATSGRSGTGVVYGYTFGSGTRLTVV.